A selection of T cell receptor beta chains follows, all from one sample in a study of beta chain features in type 1 diabetes. Libraries were prepared by immunoSEQ multiplex PCR; TCRdb keeps only in-frame clonotypes and omits some of them. The sample includes about 150,000 clones, about 12% seen only once; the top ten take 1% to 1.5%. The sequenced sample was central memory CD4+ T cells from blood. The receptors originated from a man younger than 30 with type 1 diabetes. Each CDR3 is given with its conserved first and last residue.

length | J | V | CDR3
15 | TRBJ2-3 | TRBV27 | CASSPPGTATDTQYF
14 | TRBJ1-4 | TRBV7-9 | CASSYGQVGEKLFF
17 | TRBJ2-2 | TRBV28 | CASSSQIKGSGTGELFF
15 | TRBJ1-6 | TRBV5-1 | CASSWTRQGTSPLHF
14 | TRBJ2-3 | TRBV11-2 | CASSPLLEEDTQYF
14 | TRBJ2-1 | TRBV6-6 | CASSGGSSYNEQFF
13 | TRBJ2-5 | TRBV2 | CASRPRPSETQYF
16 | TRBJ2-5 | TRBV25-1 | CASSEARQQGRETQYF
11 | TRBJ1-5 | TRBV20-1 | CSAMTAGPQHF
13 | TRBJ1-1 | TRBV30 | CAWSRTANTEAFF
17 | TRBJ2-1 | TRBV5-5 | CASSLDRGTSSYNEQFF
13 | TRBJ2-2 | TRBV2 | CASSFGITGELFF
13 | TRBJ1-1 | TRBV28 | CASSLVIRTEAFF
11 | TRBJ1-1 | TRBV29-1 | CSGTLNTEAFF
15 | TRBJ2-3 | TRBV5-1 | CASSLASGLQDTQYF
13 | TRBJ2-1 | TRBV30 | CAWSVHPEGEQFF
15 | TRBJ2-7 | TRBV25-1 | CASSEGGSGGYEQYF
14 | TRBJ2-7 | TRBV6-1 | CASSIQGSIYEQYF
14 | TRBJ1-4 | TRBV2 | CASTPGGVREKLFF
15 | TRBJ1-6 | TRBV6-6 | CASRGTGTYNSPLHF
16 | TRBJ2-2 | TRBV14 | CASSQVQGANTGELFF
13 | TRBJ1-5 | TRBV30 | CAWSVDANQPQHF
16 | TRBJ1-4 | TRBV4-1 | CASSQDGRGGPEKLFF
14 | TRBJ1-2 | TRBV27 | CASSSGGPNYGYTF
14 | TRBJ1-2 | TRBV19 | CASTSMGGTGMSTF
11 | TRBJ2-1 | TRBV20-1 | CSARINNEQFF
15 | TRBJ2-7 | TRBV19 | CASSIGGTETYEQYF
15 | TRBJ2-1 | TRBV6-1 | CASSGMGQGVDEQFF
12 | TRBJ1-2 | TRBV19 | CASSSGNYGYTF
16 | TRBJ2-2 | TRBV5-8 | CASSLAPGFWTGELFF
15 | TRBJ2-7 | TRBV15 | CATSREQAYSYEQYF
15 | TRBJ2-3 | TRBV28 | CASSLGGKGTDTQYF
11 | TRBJ2-1 | TRBV2 | CASSSYNEQFF
11 | TRBJ2-7 | TRBV6-5 | CASGGQYEQYF
16 | TRBJ2-3 | TRBV9 | CASSVATSSYTDTQYF
12 | TRBJ1-2 | TRBV30 | CASTEADYGYTF
14 | TRBJ1-1 | TRBV2 | CASTLYRDGPEAFF
15 | TRBJ2-7 | TRBV11-2 | CASSPGTGPLYEQYF
13 | TRBJ2-7 | TRBV9 | CASSVAWGYEQYF
13 | TRBJ1-2 | TRBV30 | CAWSVRNRYGYTF
15 | TRBJ1-2 | TRBV27 | CASSSGGLANYGYTF